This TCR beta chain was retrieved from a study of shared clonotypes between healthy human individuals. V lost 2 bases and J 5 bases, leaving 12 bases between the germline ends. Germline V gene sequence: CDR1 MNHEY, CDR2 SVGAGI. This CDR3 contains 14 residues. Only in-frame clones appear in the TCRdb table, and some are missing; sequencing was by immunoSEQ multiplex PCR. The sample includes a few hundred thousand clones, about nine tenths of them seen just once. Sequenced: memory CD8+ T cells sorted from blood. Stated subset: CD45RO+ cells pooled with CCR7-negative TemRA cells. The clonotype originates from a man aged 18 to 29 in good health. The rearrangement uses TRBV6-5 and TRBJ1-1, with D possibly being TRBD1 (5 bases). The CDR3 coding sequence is TGTGCCAGCAGTTACGCGCAGGGTTGGACTGAAGCTTTCTTT. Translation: CASSYAQGWTEAFF.